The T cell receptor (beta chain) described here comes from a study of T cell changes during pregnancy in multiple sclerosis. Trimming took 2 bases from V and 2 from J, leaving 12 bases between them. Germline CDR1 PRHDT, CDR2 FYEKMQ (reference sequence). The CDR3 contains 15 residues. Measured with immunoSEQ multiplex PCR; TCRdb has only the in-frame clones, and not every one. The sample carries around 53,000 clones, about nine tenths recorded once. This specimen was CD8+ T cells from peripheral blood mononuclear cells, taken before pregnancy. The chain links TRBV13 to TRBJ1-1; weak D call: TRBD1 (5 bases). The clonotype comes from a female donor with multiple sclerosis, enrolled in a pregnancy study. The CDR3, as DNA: TGTGCCAGCAGCTTACTCGGGGGGGTCAACACTGAAGCTTTCTTT. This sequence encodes CASSLLGGVNTEAFF.